The rows below give T cell receptor beta chains drawn from one sample of a study of blood T cell repertoires in COVID-19. This table comes from immunoSEQ multiplex PCR, and its TCRdb copy is limited to in-frame clones, with some not included. The repertoire holds tens of thousands of clones, 86% seen once, with just under 2% in the top ten. The sample was peripheral blood. Every receptor here comes from a man aged 30 to 39 with acute or convalescent COVID-19. The CDR3 runs from the conserved cysteine through the conserved F or W. A D gene is named only where the DNA matches it firmly. Rows may omit the clone size; those that give it use once, few, many or a size class.

V,J,size,D,CDR3,DNA
TRBV30,TRBJ2-7,NA,NA,CAWSPGSYEQYF,TGTGCCTGGAGTCCAGGATCCTACGAGCAGTACTTC
TRBV18,TRBJ2-5,NA,NA,CASSPGRQETQYF,TGTGCCAGCTCACCGGGGCGACAAGAGACCCAGTACTTC
TRBV11-2,TRBJ2-3,NA,NA,CASSSQGVYTDTQYF,TGTGCCAGCAGCTCCCAGGGTGTCTACACAGATACGCAGTATTTT
TRBV5-6,TRBJ1-6,NA,NA,CASSLGRSNSPLHF,TGTGCCAGCAGCTTGGGCCGGTCAAATTCACCCCTCCACTTT
TRBV11-2,TRBJ1-2,NA,TRBD1,CASSLVAGTASSNYGYTF,TGTGCCAGCAGCTTAGTGGCAGGGACAGCAAGTTCTAACTATGGCTACACCTTC
TRBV19,TRBJ2-5,NA,TRBD2,CASSARQRGPKETQYF,TGTGCCAGTAGTGCCCGCCAGCGGGGGCCTAAAGAGACCCAGTACTTC
TRBV7-9,TRBJ2-6,NA,NA,CASTSPGQSYSGANVLTF,TGTGCCAGCACATCCCCCGGACAGTCGTACTCTGGGGCCAACGTCCTGACTTTC
TRBV5-4,TRBJ1-2,NA,NA,CASSLDSYYGYTF,TGTGCCAGCAGCTTGGACAGCTACTATGGCTACACCTTC
TRBV10-3,TRBJ1-2,NA,NA,CAISEDFYGYTF,TGTGCCATCAGTGAGGACTTTTATGGCTACACCTTC
TRBV29-1,TRBJ1-2,once,NA,CSVEGRGDYGYTF,TGCAGCGTTGAAGGTCGGGGGGACTATGGCTACACCTTC
TRBV10-3,TRBJ1-4,NA,NA,CAISESKEVRSEKLFF,TGTGCCATCAGTGAGTCGAAGGAGGTTCGGAGTGAAAAACTGTTTTTT
TRBV6-5,TRBJ1-2,NA,NA,CASSAGNWYGYTF,TGTGCCAGCAGCGCAGGGAATTGGTATGGCTACACCTTC
TRBV19,TRBJ1-4,NA,NA,CASSMRGRGRGEKLFF,TGTGCCAGTAGTATGCGGGGGAGGGGCAGGGGTGAAAAACTGTTTTTT